Listed here are 27 T cell receptor beta chains from one sample, sequenced in a study of blood T cell repertoires in COVID-19. Libraries were prepared by immunoSEQ multiplex PCR; TCRdb keeps only in-frame clonotypes and omits some of them. The sample contains 200,000 to 250,000 clones, approximately 80% of which appear only once. Sequenced input: peripheral blood. These receptor sequences come from a woman aged 40 to 55 who had recovered from COVID-19.

The CDR3 is CASSNGQKLSSYGYTF. Here the CDR3 DNA reads TGTGCCAGTAGTAACGGACAGAAACTATCCTCCTATGGCTACACCTTC. The rearrangement joins TRBV19 to TRBJ1-2; a weak D match, TRBD1 (6 bases). Per the germline V gene, CDR1 is LNHDA and CDR2 is SQIVND (reference sequence). This CDR3 has 16 residues. Trimming took off 4 bases at V and 4 bases at J, with 19 bases between the two ends.

The gene calls are TRBV25-1 and TRBJ2-4, with D tentatively TRBD2 (6 bases). The CDR3 consists of 11 residues. The V end was cut by 8 bases, the J end by 6 bases, with 8 bases between. Per the germline V gene, CDR1 is MGHDK and CDR2 is SYGVNS. The CDR3 reads CASWGGNIQYF. The CDR3 nucleotides read TGTGCCAGCTGGGGAGGAAACATTCAGTACTTC.

The CDR3 DNA sequence: TGTGCCAGCAGCCAAGGGACTGCTGCCAAGCAGTACTTC. Its translation is CASSQGTAAKQYF. The V and J genes are TRBV14 and TRBJ2-7; weak D call: TRBD2 (5 bases). Looked up from germline, CDR1 is SGHDN and CDR2 is FVKESK. V lost 1 base and J 8 bases, leaving 12 bases between the germline ends. This CDR3 contains 13 residues.

This sequence joins TRBV9 and TRBJ2-6; TRBD2 matches 7 bases. Germline V gene data show CDR1 as SGDLS and CDR2 as YYNGEE. There are 21 residues in the CDR3. V lost 4 bases, J lost 0 bases, and 19 bases stayed unmatched. The CDR3 DNA follows: TGTGCCAGCAGCTCCCGGGGCCCTGTGGCGGGGACTATCTCTGGGGCCAACGTCCTGACTTTC. This encodes CASSSRGPVAGTISGANVLTF.

V usage is TRBV19 and J usage is TRBJ2-2; TRBD1 matches 10 bases. CDR1 LNHDA and CDR2 SQIVND come from the germline V gene (reference sequence). V lost 3 bases and J lost 7; bases outside the gene matches: 5. This CDR3 has 15 amino acids. The CDR3: CASSIRGTGVGELFF. The CDR3 DNA reads as TGTGCCAGTAGTATCCGAGGGACAGGGGTCGGGGAGCTGTTTTTT.

V is TRBV10-3 and J is TRBJ2-1; 9 positions agree with TRBD2. The CDR3 totals 15 residues. V dropped 6 bases and J dropped 0; count of bases not matched to a gene: 3. CDR1 and CDR2 from the germline V gene are ENHRY and SYGVKD. This chain's CDR3 is CAISPSGASYNEQFF. The CDR3 coding sequence is TGTGCCATCAGCCCTAGCGGGGCCTCCTACAATGAGCAGTTCTTC.

The J gene is TRBJ2-5, the V gene TRBV11-3; D is ambiguous. Germline CDR1 and CDR2: SGHNT and YENEEA. The CDR3 extends over 14 amino acids. With 1 base removed from V and 2 bases from J, the gap between germline ends came to 8 bases. The CDR3: CASSLVGSQETQYF. DNA of the CDR3: TGTGCCAGCAGCTTAGTTGGTAGTCAAGAGACCCAGTACTTC.

The J gene is TRBJ2-5, the V gene TRBV7-2; 11 nucleotides line up with TRBD1. J gave up 5 bases and V 5 bases, and 1 base lay outside the gene matches. The CDR3 runs 13 residues. Germline V gene data show CDR1 as SGHTA and CDR2 as FQGNSA. This CDR3 is CASSGQGAETQYF. In DNA form, the CDR3 reads TGTGCCAGCAGCGGACAGGGGGCGGAGACCCAGTACTTC.

The chain uses TRBV27 and TRBJ1-4; D call uncertain. The CDR3 loop spans 13 amino acids. V was trimmed by 3 bases and J by 8 bases, leaving 10 bases between them. Germline V gene data show CDR1 as MNHEY and CDR2 as SMNVEV (reference sequence). DNA of the CDR3: TGTGCCAGCAGTTTTCTACCGAGGGAAAAACTGTTTTTT. Residues: CASSFLPREKLFF. Full variable domain (rest looked up from reference TRBV27 and TRBJ1-4): EAQVTQNPRYLITVTGKKLTVTCSQNMNHEYMSWYRQDPGLGLRQIYYSMNVEVTDKGDVPEGYKVSRKEKRNFPLILESPSPNQTSLYFCASSFLPREKLFFGSGTQLSVL.

J is TRBJ1-5 and V is TRBV30, with 7 bases identical to TRBD1. The CDR3 is made up of 13 amino acids. Germline V gene lookup returns CDR1 GTSNPN and CDR2 SVGIG (reference sequence). After removal of 1 base from V and 6 bases from J, the junction contained 3 bases not matched to a gene. The CDR3 sequence: CAWSAQGSQPQHF. The CDR3 DNA reads TGTGCCTGGAGTGCACAGGGGAGTCAGCCCCAGCATTTT. The entire variable domain, with the rest obtained from reference TRBV30 and TRBJ1-5, is as follows: SQTIHQWPATLVQPVGSPLSLECTVEGTSNPNLYWYRQAAGRGLQLLFYSVGIGQISSEVPQNLSASRPQDRQFILSSKKLLLSDSGFYLCAWSAQGSQPQHFGDGTRLSIL.

This clone was seen just once. This chain connects TRBV6-2 or TRBV6-3 to TRBJ1-3; D is perhaps TRBD1 (5 bases). The germline gives CDR1 MNHEY, CDR2 SVGEGT. Trimming took 6 bases from V and 0 from J, leaving 18 bases between them. The CDR3 runs 17 residues. CDR3 nucleotides: TGTGCCAGCAGCACGGACCCGGACACTTTCTCTGGAAACACCATATATTTT. Protein product: CASSTDPDTFSGNTIYF.

On this clone: Other DNA sequences in this sample translate to the same CDR3. CDR3 loop: CASSSGQGDQPQHF. Written as DNA, the CDR3 is TGTGCCAGCAGTTCAGGACAGGGGGATCAGCCCCAGCATTTT. The chain carries TRBV28 and TRBJ1-5; TRBD1 aligns across 10 bases. This CDR3 region has 14 residues. Germline CDR1 MDHEN, CDR2 SYDVKM. Germline trimming cut 4 bases from V and 5 bases from J; bases unmatched to any gene: 2.

V and J are TRBV6-5 and TRBJ2-1; a weak D match, TRBD1 (5 bases). Germline CDR1 reads MNHEY; CDR2 reads SVGAGI. Trimming removed 0 bases from V and 1 base from J, with 10 bases in between. The CDR3 contains 16 residues. CDR3 in amino acids: CASSYSFRGSYNEQFF. CDR3 nucleotides: TGTGCCAGCAGTTACTCGTTTAGGGGTTCCTACAATGAGCAGTTCTTC.

The rearrangement uses TRBV29-1 and TRBJ2-3; the D gene is possibly TRBD1 (5 bases). In germline, CDR1 is SQVTM, CDR2 ANQGSEA. V was shortened by 2 bases and J by 3 bases, with 9 bases between the two germline ends. This CDR3 contains 13 residues. CDR3 sequence: CSVESRVTDTQYF. CDR3 nucleotides: TGCAGCGTTGAATCCAGGGTTACAGATACGCAGTATTTT.

The gene calls are TRBV2 and TRBJ2-6, with D possibly matching TRBD1 (6 bases). This CDR3 has 14 amino acids. The V gene's germline CDR1 is SNHLY and CDR2 FYNNEI. V lost 8 bases and J 2 bases, leaving 10 bases between the germline ends. This CDR3 is CASSWTAGANVLTF. The CDR3, as DNA: TGTGCCAGCTCTTGGACAGCTGGGGCCAACGTCCTGACTTTC.

This chain joins TRBV12-3 or TRBV12-4 and TRBJ1-2; D is possibly TRBD1 (6 bases). Trimming left V 4 bases short and J 6 bases short, with 12 bases between. This CDR3 spans 13 amino acids. CDR3 sequence reads: CASSYQGSNGYTF. CDR3 sequence (DNA): TGTGCCAGCAGTTATCAGGGGTCGAATGGCTACACCTTC.

This clone was detected only a few times. The rearrangement uses TRBV29-1 and TRBJ2-3; possible D gene TRBD1, 7 bases. Per germline, CDR1 SQVTM and CDR2 ANQGSEA. The CDR3 has 12 residues. Trimming pared 4 bases from V and 6 bases from J, leaving 11 bases between. The CDR3 coding sequence is TGCAGCGTTGGACAGGGACTTGATACGCAGTATTTT. Translated: CSVGQGLDTQYF.

This clone appeared a few times. The chain joins TRBV6-5 to TRBJ1-1; tentative D call: TRBD1 (6 bases). Per the germline V gene, CDR1 is MNHEY and CDR2 is SVGAGI. The CDR3 extends over 14 amino acids. With 7 bases removed from V and 12 bases from J, the gap between germline ends came to 24 bases. CDR3 nucleotide sequence: TGTGCCAGCAACGATCGTCCGGGACACACTCATCCTTTCTTT. Translating gives CASNDRPGHTHPFF.

The chain employs TRBV11-2 and TRBJ2-1; TRBD2 might be the D (6 bases). The germline CDR1 and CDR2 sequences are SGHAT and FQNNGV. The length of the CDR3 is 15 residues. Trimming removed 4 bases from V and 7 bases from J, with 17 bases in between. CDR3 DNA: TGTGCCAGCAGCTCGGGACTCAGCCACGGGAATGAGCAGTTCTTC. Translating gives CASSSGLSHGNEQFF.

V is TRBV7-9 and J is TRBJ1-4, with 7 bases identical to TRBD1. The CDR3 runs to 13 residues. V lost 3 bases to trimming and J lost 8 bases; unmatched junction nucleotides: 3. Germline CDR1 and CDR2: SEHNR and FQNEAQ (reference sequence). Written as DNA, the CDR3 is TGTGCCAGCAGCTTGGGGACAGAAGAAAAACTGTTTTTT. It translates to CASSLGTEEKLFF.

The chain recombines TRBV9 with TRBJ1-2; perhaps TRBD1 as D (6 bases). Deletions cut 0 bases from V and 4 bases from J, with 13 bases between. Germline V gene lookup returns CDR1 SGDLS and CDR2 YYNGEE. The CDR3 runs to 15 residues. The CDR3 DNA reads TGTGCCAGCAGCGTAGACCCGGGGGGCGGCTATGGCTACACCTTC. It translates to CASSVDPGGGYGYTF.

The V and J genes are TRBV9 and TRBJ2-2; 7 positions agree with TRBD1. Trimming removed 0 bases from V and 7 bases from J; junction bases left unmatched: 9. Germline V gives CDR1 SGDLS, CDR2 YYNGEE. The CDR3 is 16 amino acids. The CDR3 here is CASSVADRATFGELFF. Here the CDR3 DNA reads TGTGCCAGCAGCGTAGCAGACAGGGCGACTTTCGGGGAGCTGTTTTTT.

This clone was seen more than once but under ten times. The chain uses TRBV6-5 and TRBJ1-4; the match to TRBD1 covers 10 bases. Germline assignment: CDR1 MNHEY and CDR2 SVGAGI. Trimming cost V 3 bases and J 8 bases; bases outside gene matches: 9. The CDR3 totals 16 residues. The CDR3 DNA sequence: TGTGCCAGCAGTTATTCGTCGGGACAGGGGAAGGAAAAACTGTTTTTT. It encodes CASSYSSGQGKEKLFF.

The chain employs TRBV29-1 and TRBJ2-7; TRBD1 matches at 9 bases. There are 15 residues in the CDR3. V trimming: 2 bases; J trimming: 4 bases; junction bases outside the gene matches: 9. Looked up from germline, CDR1 is SQVTM and CDR2 is ANQGSEA. CDR3 amino acids: CSVERFYGQGYEQYF. CDR3 DNA sequence: TGCAGCGTTGAACGTTTTTATGGACAGGGGTACGAGCAGTACTTC.

V is TRBV6-2 or TRBV6-3 and J is TRBJ2-3; D is perhaps TRBD1 (6 bases). Per the germline V gene, CDR1 is MNHEY and CDR2 is SVGEGT. V was shortened by 6 bases and J by 5 bases, with 18 bases between the two germline ends. The CDR3 has 15 amino acids. Written as DNA, the CDR3 is TGTGCCAGCAGCTGGGAACCCGCAGGGGAAGATACGCAGTATTTT. Protein product: CASSWEPAGEDTQYF.

J is TRBJ1-5 and V is TRBV5-5; D ambiguous. Trimming took off 2 bases at V and 5 bases at J, with 8 bases between the two ends. Germline CDR1 and CDR2: SGHKS and YYEKEE (reference sequence). This CDR3 is built from 13 residues. The CDR3 loop is CASSFQDDQPQHF. CDR3 nucleotide sequence: TGTGCCAGCAGCTTCCAGGATGATCAGCCCCAGCATTTT.

V gene TRBV15 combines with J gene TRBJ2-1, with D possibly TRBD1 on 5 matching bases. Germline values: CDR1 LNHNV, CDR2 YYDKDF (reference sequence). This CDR3 has 15 residues. Trimming left V 0 bases short and J 6 bases short, with 12 bases between. The CDR3 nucleotides read TGTGCCACCAGCAGAGATCAGGGTGGATCCAATGAGCAGTTCTTC. Protein sequence: CATSRDQGGSNEQFF.